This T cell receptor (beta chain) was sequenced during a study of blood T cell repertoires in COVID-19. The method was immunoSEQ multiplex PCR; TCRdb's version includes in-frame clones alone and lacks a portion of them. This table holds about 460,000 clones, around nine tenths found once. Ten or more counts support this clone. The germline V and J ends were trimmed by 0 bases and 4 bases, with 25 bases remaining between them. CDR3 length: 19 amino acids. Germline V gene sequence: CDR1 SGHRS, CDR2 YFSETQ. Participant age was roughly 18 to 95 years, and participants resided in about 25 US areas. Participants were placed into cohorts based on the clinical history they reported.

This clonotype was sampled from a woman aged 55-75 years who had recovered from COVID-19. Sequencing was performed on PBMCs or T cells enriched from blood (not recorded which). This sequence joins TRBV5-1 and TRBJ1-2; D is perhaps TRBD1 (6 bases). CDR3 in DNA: TGCGCCAGCAGCTTGGGATTCGAGGGGACACTCTTAAGGGGCTATGGCTACACCTTC. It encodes CASSLGFEGTLLRGYGYTF.